This record concerns one T cell receptor beta chain sequence. An end of the junction differs from the germline gene, which may be a read error. Once RNA had been extracted, it was reverse transcribed into cDNA to act as the sequencing template. Method: immunoSEQ multiplex PCR; TCRdb's copy keeps in-frame clones and lacks some. The repertoire holds some 190,000 clones, with just over 65% as singletons. Treatment specified: oral pan-JAK inhibitor, 5-10 mg twice daily. The CDR3 contains 12 residues. Germline V gives CDR1 SQVTM, CDR2 ANQGSEA. This entry belongs to a study of CD8+ T cells in alopecia areata.

This chain links TRBV29-1 with TRBJ1-2; D unclear. The clonotype comes from a human donor with alopecia areata. Specimen: CD4+ T cells sorted from blood, collected at approximately week 42, from a patient treated with tofacitinib. The CDR3, as DNA: TGCAGCTTTGAGATGGGGTCAGGCGGCTACACCTTC. Translated, it gives CSFEMGSGGYTF.